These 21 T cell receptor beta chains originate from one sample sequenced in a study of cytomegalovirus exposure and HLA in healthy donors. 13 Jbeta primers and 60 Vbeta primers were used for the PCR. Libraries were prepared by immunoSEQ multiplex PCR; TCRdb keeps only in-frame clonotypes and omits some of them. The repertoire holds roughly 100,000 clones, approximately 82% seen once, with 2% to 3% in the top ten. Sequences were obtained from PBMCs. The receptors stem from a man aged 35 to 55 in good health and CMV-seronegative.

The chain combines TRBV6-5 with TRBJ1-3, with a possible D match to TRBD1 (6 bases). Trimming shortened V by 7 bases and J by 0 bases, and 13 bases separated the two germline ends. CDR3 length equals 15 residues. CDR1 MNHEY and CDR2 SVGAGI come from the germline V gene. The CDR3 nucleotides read TGTGCCAGCACGCGAGACAGGTACTCTGGAAACACCATATATTTT. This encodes CASTRDRYSGNTIYF.

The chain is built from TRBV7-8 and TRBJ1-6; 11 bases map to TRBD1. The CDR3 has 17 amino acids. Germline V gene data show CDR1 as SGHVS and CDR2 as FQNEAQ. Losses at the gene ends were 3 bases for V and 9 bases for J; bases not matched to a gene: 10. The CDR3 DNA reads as TGTGCCAGCAGCTTCCAATCCGGGACAGGGGGTCGTTCACCCCTCCACTTT. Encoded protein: CASSFQSGTGGRSPLHF.

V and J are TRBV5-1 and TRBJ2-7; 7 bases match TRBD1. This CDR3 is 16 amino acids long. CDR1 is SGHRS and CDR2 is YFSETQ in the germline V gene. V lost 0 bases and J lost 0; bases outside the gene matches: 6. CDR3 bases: TGCGCCAGCAGCTTGGTTTCACAGGGGTACTCCTACGAGCAGTACTTC. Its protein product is CASSLVSQGYSYEQYF.

CDR3 sequence (DNA): TGTGCCATCAGCCCCTTCGACAGGGCGGGCACCGGGGAGCTGTTTTTT. It yields the protein CAISPFDRAGTGELFF. The chain has TRBV10-3 and TRBJ2-2; 7 bases line up with TRBD1. Germline V gene data show CDR1 as ENHRY and CDR2 as SYGVKD. With 6 bases clipped from V and 4 bases from J, the junction kept 11 bases outside the gene matches. This CDR3 is built from 16 residues.

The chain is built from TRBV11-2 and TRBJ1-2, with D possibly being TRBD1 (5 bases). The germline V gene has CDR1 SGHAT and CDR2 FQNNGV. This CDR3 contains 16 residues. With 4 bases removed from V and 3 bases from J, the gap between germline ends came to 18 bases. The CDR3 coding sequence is TGTGCCAGCAGCTCCTGGGGCGGGGGGGATCACTATGGCTACACCTTC. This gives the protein CASSSWGGGDHYGYTF.

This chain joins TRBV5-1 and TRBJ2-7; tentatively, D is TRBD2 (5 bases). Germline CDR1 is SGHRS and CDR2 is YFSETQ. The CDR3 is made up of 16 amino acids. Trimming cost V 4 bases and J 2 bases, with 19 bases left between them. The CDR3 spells CASSVTHDTTTYEQYF. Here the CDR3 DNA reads TGCGCCAGCAGCGTGACCCATGATACGACTACCTACGAGCAGTACTTC.

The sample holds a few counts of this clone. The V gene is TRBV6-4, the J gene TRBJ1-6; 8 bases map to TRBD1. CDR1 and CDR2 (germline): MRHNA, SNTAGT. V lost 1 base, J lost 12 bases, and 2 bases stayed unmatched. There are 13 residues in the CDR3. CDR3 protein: CASSDFTGGPLHF. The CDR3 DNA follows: TGTGCCAGCAGTGACTTTACAGGGGGACCCCTCCACTTT.

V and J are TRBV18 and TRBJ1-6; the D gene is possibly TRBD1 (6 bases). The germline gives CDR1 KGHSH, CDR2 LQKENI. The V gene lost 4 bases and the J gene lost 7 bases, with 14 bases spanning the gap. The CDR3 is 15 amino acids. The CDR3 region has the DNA TGTGCCAGCTCACGCGACGGTCAGGGGAATTCACCCCTCCACTTT. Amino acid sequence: CASSRDGQGNSPLHF.

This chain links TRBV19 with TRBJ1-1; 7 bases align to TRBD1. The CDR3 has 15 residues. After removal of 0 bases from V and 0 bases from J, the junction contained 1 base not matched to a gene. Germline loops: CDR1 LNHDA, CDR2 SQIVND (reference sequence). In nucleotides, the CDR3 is TGTGCCAGTAGTATAGAGACAGGGATGAACACTGAAGCTTTCTTT. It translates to CASSIETGMNTEAFF.

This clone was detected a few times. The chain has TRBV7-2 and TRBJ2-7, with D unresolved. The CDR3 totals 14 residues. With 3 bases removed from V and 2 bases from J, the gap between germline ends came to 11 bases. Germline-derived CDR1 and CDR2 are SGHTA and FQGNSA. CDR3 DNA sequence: TGTGCCAGCAGCTTTGAGAGCAACGCCTACGAGCAGTACTTC. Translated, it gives CASSFESNAYEQYF.

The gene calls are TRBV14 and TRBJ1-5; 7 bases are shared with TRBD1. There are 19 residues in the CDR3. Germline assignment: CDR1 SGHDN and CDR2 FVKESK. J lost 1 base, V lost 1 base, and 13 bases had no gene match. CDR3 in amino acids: CASSQVKGARNMSNQPQHF. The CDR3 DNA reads TGTGCCAGCAGCCAAGTTAAGGGGGCGCGGAATATGAGCAATCAGCCCCAGCATTTT.

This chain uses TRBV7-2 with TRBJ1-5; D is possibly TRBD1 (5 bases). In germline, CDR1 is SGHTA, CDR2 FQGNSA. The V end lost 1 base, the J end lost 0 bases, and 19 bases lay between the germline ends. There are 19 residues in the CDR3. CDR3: CASSLVPGGDRYSNQPQHF. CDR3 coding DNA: TGTGCCAGCAGCTTAGTACCAGGAGGGGACCGATATAGCAATCAGCCCCAGCATTTT.

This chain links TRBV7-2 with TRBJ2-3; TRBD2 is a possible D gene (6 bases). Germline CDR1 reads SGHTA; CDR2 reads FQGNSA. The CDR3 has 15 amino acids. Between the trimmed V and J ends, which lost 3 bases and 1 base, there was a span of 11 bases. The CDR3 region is CASSLGGAGTDTQYF. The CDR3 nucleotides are TGTGCCAGCAGCTTGGGCGGGGCCGGCACAGATACGCAGTATTTT.

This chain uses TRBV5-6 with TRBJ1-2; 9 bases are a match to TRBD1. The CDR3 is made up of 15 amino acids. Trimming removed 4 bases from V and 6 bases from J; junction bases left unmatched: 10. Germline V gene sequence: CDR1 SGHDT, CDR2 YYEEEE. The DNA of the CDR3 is TGTGCCAGCAGCACCCGGGACAGGGCTCCTCATGGCTACACCTTC. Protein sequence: CASSTRDRAPHGYTF.

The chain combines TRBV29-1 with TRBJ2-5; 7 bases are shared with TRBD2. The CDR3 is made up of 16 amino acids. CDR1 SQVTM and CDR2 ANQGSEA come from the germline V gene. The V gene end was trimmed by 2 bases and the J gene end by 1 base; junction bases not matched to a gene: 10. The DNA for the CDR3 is TGCAGCGTTGAACCTTCCGGGACTATGGGCCAAGAGACCCAGTACTTC. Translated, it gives CSVEPSGTMGQETQYF.

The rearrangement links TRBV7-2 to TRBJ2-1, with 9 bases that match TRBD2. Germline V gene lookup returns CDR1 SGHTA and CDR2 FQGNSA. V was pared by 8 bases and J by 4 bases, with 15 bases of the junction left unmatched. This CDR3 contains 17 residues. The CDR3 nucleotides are TGTGCCAGCTCTAGCGTTAGCGGGGGACCCTATTACAATGAGCAGTTCTTC. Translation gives CASSSVSGGPYYNEQFF. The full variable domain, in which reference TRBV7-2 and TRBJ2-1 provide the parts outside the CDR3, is GAGVSQSPSNKVTEKGKDVELRCDPISGHTALYWYRQSLGQGLEFLIYFQGNSAPDKSGLPSDRFSAERTGGSVSTLTIQRTQQEDSAVYLCASSSVSGGPYYNEQFFGPGTRLTVL.

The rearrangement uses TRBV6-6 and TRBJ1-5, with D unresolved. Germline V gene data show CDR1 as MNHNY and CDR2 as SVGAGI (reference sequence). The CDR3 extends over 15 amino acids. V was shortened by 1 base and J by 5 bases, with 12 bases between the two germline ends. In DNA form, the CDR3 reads TGTGCCAGCAGTTACTTCCTCTCAGTCGATCAGCCCCAGCATTTT. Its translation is CASSYFLSVDQPQHF.

For the CDR3, the DNA is TGTGCCAGTAGTAACGGGAAGTATAATTCACCCCTCCACTTT. The encoded protein is CASSNGKYNSPLHF. The genes are TRBV19 and TRBJ1-6; no firm D call. The CDR3 loop spans 14 amino acids. Germline V gives CDR1 LNHDA, CDR2 SQIVND (reference sequence). Between the trimmed V and J ends, which lost 4 bases and 4 bases, there was a span of 8 bases.

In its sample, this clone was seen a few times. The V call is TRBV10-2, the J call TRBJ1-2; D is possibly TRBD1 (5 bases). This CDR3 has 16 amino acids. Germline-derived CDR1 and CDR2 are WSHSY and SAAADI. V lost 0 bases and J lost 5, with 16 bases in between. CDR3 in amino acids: CASSESLRKGSYGYTF. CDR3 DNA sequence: TGCGCCAGCAGTGAGTCACTCCGCAAGGGGTCGTATGGCTACACCTTC.

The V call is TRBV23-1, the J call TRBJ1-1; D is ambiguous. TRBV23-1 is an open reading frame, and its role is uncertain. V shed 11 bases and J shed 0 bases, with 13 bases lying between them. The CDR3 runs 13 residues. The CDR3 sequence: CAANLLMNTEAFF. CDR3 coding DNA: TGCGCCGCAAACCTTCTAATGAACACTGAAGCTTTCTTT.

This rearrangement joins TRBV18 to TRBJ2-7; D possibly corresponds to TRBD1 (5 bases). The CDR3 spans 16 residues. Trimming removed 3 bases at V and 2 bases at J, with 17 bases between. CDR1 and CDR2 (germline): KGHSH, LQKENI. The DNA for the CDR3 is TGTGCCAGCTCACCCCTGGACAAGAAAGGAACCTACGAGCAGTACTTC. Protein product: CASSPLDKKGTYEQYF.